What follows is one T cell receptor beta chain and its context. Its cognate antigen has yet to be identified. Per-base qualities were not stored, and no clone one base away is much larger. Using the deep immunoSEQ assay, TCR CDR3 regions were amplified from genomic DNA by multiplex PCR. Genomic DNA extracted from each cell subset was distributed evenly over all wells of several immunoSEQ 96-well plates, and each plate served as one replicate. For sorted subsets, around 0.2 ug of genomic DNA, equivalent to around 30,000 T cell genomes, went into each replicate PCR. The purified libraries were quantified using a Qubit 3.0 fluorometer, sized with a Bioanalyzer 2100, and then quantified again using the KAPA Library Quantification kit. A separate single-read 150-cycle Illumina NextSeq 550 flow cell was used to sequence each immunoSEQ 96-well plate. As for the original processing: Because only junctional sequences without quality scores were contained in the immunoSEQ output, filtering matching that applied to full-length reads could not be performed. To assign V/J genes and CDR3, sequences were annotated against IMGT germline references using PyIR, a Python wrapper for IgBLAST v1.9. Any read was removed if the V/J assignment was weak (E-value above 1e-6), the CDR3 was missing, or the read contained stop codons, out-of-frame junctions, or ambiguous translated residues. V3J clonotypes were defined as sequences sharing the same inferred V gene, J gene, and CDR3 amino acid sequence. To compute the percentage overlap between repertoires, the number of shared unique clonotypes was divided by the size of the smaller repertoire. Richness of each repertoire was evaluated using RTK rarefaction, the Chao1 estimator, and Recon v2.1 estimates of unobserved clonotypes. For all TCRbeta clonotypes obtained by the gDNA method from several donors, generation probabilities were computed with OLGA. In TCRdb, the immuneACCESS table is reduced to in-frame sequences with V and J assigned. These tables do not hold every clone; where another copy was compared, an unresolved V gene accounts for under half, and the others remain unexplained. V and J calls and clone size follow that table, whereas D and trimming were derived from the DNA. The sample profile shows around 700,000 clones; around 78% of them were found once. The ten largest clones capture around 2% of the sample.

The record originates from a study of shared clonotypes between healthy human individuals (dated by TCRdb to about 2020). Regarding the complete study: A few men and two women, aged 18 to 49 years, made up the cohort. Per donor, leukapheresis produced somewhere between about 0.85 and 10 billion PBMCs. Different laboratories and diverse techniques were used to prepare libraries and sequence TCR repertoires, to increase sequencing depth and limit assay-specific biases. The study deeply sequenced blood TCR repertoires of several healthy adults to estimate repertoire size and the extent of clonotype sharing between individuals. Per donor, three plates each were used for CD4 naive and CD4 memory, two for CD8 naive, and one for CD8 memory. Broader findings and caveats from the paper: Naive subsets generally had larger estimated clonotype richness than memory subsets did. Rarefaction of sorted-subset datasets indicated incomplete sequencing despite the large sequencing depth. Only blood was sampled, and tissue TCR repertoires likely differ from those in blood. Based on pairwise subsampling, the degree of clonotype sharing among donors was expected to be affected by sequencing depth. Higher generation probabilities were observed for clonotypes shared by all four sorted-subset donors than for non-shared clonotypes. Because the study included a small number of donors, the genetic and exposure-history diversity represented was limited. When a few donors were compared, the shared fraction of clonotypes was 5% to 6.5% for naive CD4, roughly 3.4% for naive CD8, 2.3% for memory CD4, and 0.3% to 0.5% for memory CD8.

Healthy HIV-negative adults with no recently reported acute infections or vaccinations were included as donors. All donors were Caucasian adults living in Nashville, Tennessee, USA. Magnetic negative selection was used to enrich CD4+ T cells, after which naive cells were positively selected on CD45RA and the negative fraction became the memory subset. Blood was obtained by leukapheresis, after which PBMCs were separated by Ficoll-Histopaque density gradient centrifugation and cryopreserved in liquid nitrogen vapor phase. Purity and quantity of every magnetically sorted T cell population were checked by analytical flow cytometry. Each sorted fraction had its genomic DNA isolated and then quantified by UV absorbance on a Nanodrop 2000c. Spanning cysteine to phenylalanine, the CDR3 consists of 13 amino acids. This entry keeps only the CDR3 DNA: 39 bases, framed from base 1. CDR1 and CDR2 are drawn from the germline V gene: MGHRA, YSYEKL. V and J are trimmed by 6 bases and 6 bases, and the gene matches miss 4 bases of the junction.

This clonotype was sampled from a woman aged 25 to 39 in good health. This receptor chain uses TRBV4-1 and TRBJ2-3; 9 junctional bases match TRBD1. Sequencing was carried out using memory CD4+ T cells sorted from blood. Taken with the paper, the label for cell subset or site translates to: CD45RA-negative fraction. The CDR3 reads as follows: CASRGQGRDTQYF. In nucleotide form, the sequence is TGCGCCAGCAGGGGACAGGGCCGGGATACGCAGTATTTT.